These 27 T cell receptor beta chains share one sample of origin, sequenced in a study of blood T cell repertoires in COVID-19. Profiling relied on immunoSEQ multiplex PCR, and the TCRdb table lists in-frame clones only, not all of them. The sample holds about 270,000 clones; 89% are singletons and the top ten take under 2.5%. The sample consisted of PBMCs or T cells enriched from blood (not recorded which). Receptors originate from a woman aged 55-75 years who had recovered from COVID-19.

The chain's CDR3 is CASSQLERDSPLHF. Here the CDR3 DNA reads TGTGCCAGCAGCCAATTGGAGCGAGATTCACCCCTCCACTTT. The V call is TRBV3-1 (or the pseudogene TRBV3-2), the J call TRBJ1-6; D is unclear. The CDR3 sequence is 14 residues long. Germline CDR1 and CDR2: LGHDT and YNNKEL (reference sequence). Trimming left V 2 bases short and J 8 bases short, with 10 bases between.

Worth noting for this clone: Different DNA sequences within this sample yield the same CDR3. J is TRBJ1-2 and V is TRBV29-1, with D possibly being TRBD1 (5 bases). CDR1 SQVTM and CDR2 ANQGSEA come from the germline V gene. V was cut by 0 bases and J by 4 bases, with 9 bases left in between. The CDR3 length is 13 residues. The CDR3: CSVEDQGTYGYTF. The CDR3 coding sequence is TGCAGCGTTGAAGATCAGGGTACCTATGGCTACACCTTC.

The V and J genes are TRBV28 and TRBJ1-2, with D tentatively TRBD1 (5 bases). Germline loops: CDR1 MDHEN, CDR2 SYDVKM. The CDR3 is made up of 14 amino acids. Trimming removed 1 base at V and 4 bases at J, with 10 bases between. The CDR3 loop reads CASSLYQGIYGYTF. The CDR3 DNA reads TGTGCCAGCAGTTTATATCAGGGTATCTATGGCTACACCTTC.

This rearrangement joins TRBV6-5 to TRBJ2-1; 10 nucleotides align to TRBD2. The junction had 6 bases not matched to a gene; V was cut back by 0 bases and J by 10 bases. CDR1 is MNHEY and CDR2 is SVGAGI in the germline V gene. CDR3 length: 15 residues. CDR3 DNA sequence: TGTGCCAGCAGTTACTCGGGGACTAGCGCTCGGGAGCAGTTCTTC. It encodes CASSYSGTSAREQFF.

This clone was picked up one time. The chain employs TRBV7-9 and TRBJ2-7; D perhaps matches TRBD2 (6 bases). Germline V CDR1 and CDR2: SEHNR, FQNEAQ (reference sequence). The V end was cut by 0 bases, the J end by 5 bases, with 14 bases between. The CDR3 is made up of 15 amino acids. CDR3 residues: CASSLAGGLKHEQYF. In nucleotides, the CDR3 is TGTGCCAGCAGCTTAGCGGGAGGACTTAAACACGAGCAGTACTTC.

CDR3 sequence reads: CASSKDPTIDQPQHF. The CDR3, as DNA: TGTGCCAGCAGCAAAGACCCGACAATTGATCAGCCCCAGCATTTT. The rearrangement joins TRBV21-1 to TRBJ1-5; the table calls TRBD1, which could not be checked here. TRBV21-1 is noted as a pseudogene. This CDR3 region has 15 residues.

The chain has TRBV11-3 and TRBJ2-3; 11 bases are shared with TRBD2. This CDR3 comprises 16 residues. The germline CDR1 and CDR2 sequences are SGHNT and YENEEA. With 3 bases clipped from V and 2 bases from J, the junction kept 4 bases outside the gene matches. The CDR3 loop is CASSFVAGGHTDTQYF. The CDR3 coding sequence is TGTGCCAGCAGCTTCGTAGCGGGAGGGCACACAGATACGCAGTATTTT.

This clone was seen once. This chain links TRBV5-1 with TRBJ1-5, with D possibly matching TRBD1 (6 bases). With 0 bases removed from V and 0 bases from J, the gap between germline ends came to 10 bases. The CDR3 is 16 residues long. The germline gives CDR1 SGHRS, CDR2 YFSETQ. The CDR3 nucleotides read TGCGCCAGCAGCTTGGGGGCAGGGGATAGCAATCAGCCCCAGCATTTT. Protein: CASSLGAGDSNQPQHF.

The rearrangement uses TRBV11-1 and TRBJ2-7; 8 nucleotides line up with TRBD1. Germline CDR1 and CDR2: SGHAT and FQDESV (reference sequence). This CDR3 has 15 amino acids. J gave up 4 bases and V 1 base, and 6 bases lay outside the gene matches. The CDR3 DNA reads TGTGCCAGCAGCTTAGGAGCCAGGGGGCTATACGAGCAGTACTTC. Protein product: CASSLGARGLYEQYF.

This clone showed up just once. The chain uses TRBV24-1 and TRBJ2-4; 7 bases align to TRBD1. The CDR3 is made up of 15 amino acids. The germline V gene has CDR1 KGHDR and CDR2 SFDVKD. The trim removed 2 bases at V and 4 bases at J, leaving 4 bases unmatched. The CDR3 nucleotides are TGTGCCACCAGTGATTCCGGGACAGCGAAAAACATTCAGTACTTC. Its protein product is CATSDSGTAKNIQYF.

This chain joins TRBV14 and TRBJ2-5, with 8 bases that match TRBD1. Trimming at V came to 4 bases and at J to 6 bases, leaving 13 bases not matched to a gene. From germline, CDR1 is SGHDN and CDR2 FVKESK. The CDR3 totals 16 residues. The CDR3 sequence: CASSPKLWTGRQTQYF. CDR3 sequence (DNA): TGTGCCAGCAGCCCAAAACTTTGGACAGGGAGACAGACCCAGTACTTC.

The rearrangement uses TRBV10-2 and TRBJ1-4, with D unresolved. The V end lost 2 bases, the J end lost 7 bases, and 8 bases lay between the germline ends. CDR1 is WSHSY, CDR2 SAAADI, per germline. This CDR3 comprises 13 residues. CDR3 in amino acids: CASSEAVAEKLFF. The CDR3 DNA is TGCGCCAGCAGTGAGGCAGTAGCTGAAAAACTGTTTTTT.

A single count supports this clone. The chain uses TRBV14 and TRBJ2-3, with D perhaps matching TRBD2 (6 bases). V lost 5 bases to trimming and J lost 2 bases, with 14 bases between them. The CDR3 is 15 residues long. Looked up from germline, CDR1 is SGHDN and CDR2 is FVKESK. The CDR3 DNA sequence: TGTGCCAGCAGCTTGATGGGGGGACTCACAGATACGCAGTATTTT. Its protein is CASSLMGGLTDTQYF.

The chain carries TRBV5-1 and TRBJ1-3, with D maybe TRBD1 (5 bases). In germline, CDR1 is SGHRS, CDR2 YFSETQ. V was clipped by 0 bases and J by 0 bases, with 10 bases between them. The CDR3 runs 16 residues. CDR3 amino acids: CASSLAGGASGNTIYF. The CDR3 DNA is TGCGCCAGCAGCTTGGCCGGAGGGGCCTCTGGAAACACCATATATTTT.

This clone has just one count. The genes are TRBV5-1 and TRBJ1-1; D not resolved. The CDR3 loop spans 14 amino acids. Germline CDR1 reads SGHRS; CDR2 reads YFSETQ. The germline V and J ends were trimmed by 4 bases and 2 bases, with 12 bases remaining between them. The CDR3 DNA is TGCGCCAGCAGCATTGACTACTCAAACACTGAAGCTTTCTTT. Amino acid sequence: CASSIDYSNTEAFF.

This clone was found once. The chain recombines TRBV6-5 with TRBJ1-2; D is unresolved. The CDR3 is made up of 13 amino acids. Trimming removed 2 bases from V and 10 bases from J, with 14 bases in between. Looked up from germline, CDR1 is MNHEY and CDR2 is SVGAGI. CDR3 residues: CASSYSPEPIYTF. CDR3 coding DNA: TGTGCCAGCAGTTACAGCCCCGAACCCATCTACACCTTC.

This clone was observed a few times. The chain joins TRBV19 to TRBJ1-5; a possible D gene is TRBD1 (6 bases). CDR3 length: 16 residues. V was pared by 1 base and J by 2 bases, with 12 bases between. CDR1 is LNHDA, CDR2 SQIVND, per germline (reference sequence). As DNA, the CDR3 is TGTGCCAGTAGTATAGGAATGGCAGGGGGCAATCAGCCCCAGCATTTT. It is translated as CASSIGMAGGNQPQHF.

The chain combines TRBV11-3 with TRBJ2-5; D possibly corresponds to TRBD2 (6 bases). Germline V gives CDR1 SGHNT, CDR2 YENEEA. The V end lost 3 bases, the J end lost 2 bases, and 13 bases lay between the germline ends. The CDR3 runs 15 residues. CDR3 bases: TGTGCCAGCAGCTTGGAGGGAGGCAAACAAGAGACCCAGTACTTC. This gives the protein CASSLEGGKQETQYF.

The J gene is TRBJ2-7, the V gene TRBV5-1; D remains ambiguous. The CDR3 extends over 15 amino acids. Germline lookup yields CDR1 SGHRS and CDR2 YFSETQ. Trimming stripped 1 base from V and 2 bases from J, with 13 bases between. CDR3 in amino acids: CASSLMVLPAYEQYF. As DNA, the CDR3 is TGCGCCAGCAGCTTGATGGTTCTCCCGGCCTACGAGCAGTACTTC.

The J gene is TRBJ1-3, the V gene TRBV19; no clear D. The V end lost 6 bases, the J end lost 0 bases, and 15 bases lay between the germline ends. Germline V gene sequence: CDR1 LNHDA, CDR2 SQIVND (reference sequence). This CDR3 comprises 16 residues. The CDR3 DNA reads as TGTGCCAGTAGCTCCCCAACGTCCAGCTCTGGAAACACCATATATTTT. Its protein is CASSSPTSSSGNTIYF.

The rearrangement joins TRBV19 to TRBJ2-6; D is unclear. Trimming took 7 bases from V and 1 from J, leaving 8 bases between them. The CDR3 is 14 residues long. Germline values: CDR1 LNHDA, CDR2 SQIVND (reference sequence). The CDR3 here is CASKRSSGANVLTF. In DNA, the CDR3 is TGTGCCAGTAAGAGGTCTTCTGGGGCCAACGTCCTGACTTTC.

The J gene is TRBJ1-1, the V gene TRBV10-2, with D perhaps TRBD1 (5 bases). This CDR3 comprises 14 residues. V lost 2 bases and J 2 bases, leaving 9 bases between the germline ends. CDR1 is WSHSY and CDR2 is SAAADI in the germline V gene. The CDR3 DNA reads TGCGCCAGCAGTGAGCGGGGGTCAAACACTGAAGCTTTCTTT. It encodes CASSERGSNTEAFF.

V usage is TRBV5-4 and J usage is TRBJ1-4, with a weak D call TRBD1 (6 bases). The germline CDR1 and CDR2 sequences are SGHNT and YYREEE (reference sequence). The CDR3 is 13 residues long. V gave up 1 base and J gave up 7 bases, with 8 bases separating them. CDR3 DNA sequence: TGTGCCAGCAGCTTGACAGGGAGTGAAAAACTGTTTTTT. The encoded protein is CASSLTGSEKLFF.

The gene calls are TRBV9 and TRBJ1-1; TRBD1 agrees at 7 bases. Germline V CDR1 and CDR2: SGDLS, YYNGEE. This CDR3 is 16 amino acids long. J lost 1 base, V lost 2 bases, and 8 bases had no gene match. CDR3 nucleotides: TGTGCCAGCAGCGTTGGTTGGGACAGCGAGAACACTGAAGCTTTCTTT. Translating gives CASSVGWDSENTEAFF.

This chain uses TRBV4-1 with TRBJ1-3; TRBD1 is a possible D gene (6 bases). The CDR3 is made up of 20 amino acids. Germline V CDR1 and CDR2: MGHRA, YSYEKL. The V and J ends lost 5 bases and 1 base respectively, with 27 bases between them. For the CDR3, the DNA is TGCGCCAGCAGCGTACGCAGGACGGGACACCACCCTTTATCTGGAAACACCATATATTTT. This translates into CASSVRRTGHHPLSGNTIYF.

This chain links TRBV2 with TRBJ1-5; TRBD1 matches 10 bases. V was pared by 1 base and J by 0 bases, with 6 bases of the junction left unmatched. There are 18 residues in the CDR3. Germline values: CDR1 SNHLY, CDR2 FYNNEI. CDR3 in amino acids: CASSEGQGAVHSNQPQHF. The CDR3 DNA is TGTGCCAGCAGTGAAGGACAGGGGGCAGTTCATAGCAATCAGCCCCAGCATTTT.

The chain carries TRBV19 and TRBJ2-1; 10 bases are shared with TRBD2. This CDR3 is built from 16 residues. Germline V gene lookup returns CDR1 LNHDA and CDR2 SQIVND (reference sequence). V lost 5 bases and J lost 9; bases outside the gene matches: 13. This chain's CDR3 is CASSPQEASGGSEQFF. The DNA of the CDR3 is TGTGCCAGTAGTCCCCAGGAGGCTAGCGGGGGCAGTGAGCAGTTCTTC.